The 17 T cell receptor beta chains given below trace back to one sample, sequenced in a study of blood T cell repertoires in COVID-19 (dated by TCRdb to between 2020 and 2021). The library was built by means of the immunoSEQ multiplex PCR assay. Drawn from immuneACCESS, this table holds only the in-frame rearrangements with V and J called that TCRdb kept. Clones are partly lost; checked studies trace under half to an unresolved V gene and leave the rest unexplained. The sample data list about 200,000 clones, and around 83% of these were observed just once. Less than 15% of the sample is taken by the ten largest. The sample was peripheral blood. All receptors derive from a human donor in a cohort sampled during active COVID-19.

This chain connects TRBV5-6 to TRBJ2-5; D is perhaps TRBD1 (7 bases). CDR1 and CDR2 from the germline V gene are SGHDT and YYEEEE. The CDR3 is 13 amino acids. V lost 7 bases and J 2 bases, leaving 12 bases between the germline ends. The CDR3 DNA follows: TGTGCCAGCGCGGGGACAGCACAAGAGACCCAGTACTTC. Amino acid sequence: CASAGTAQETQYF.

The chain recombines TRBV3-1 (or the pseudogene TRBV3-2) with TRBJ2-3; 10 bases are a match to TRBD2. CDR1 LGHDT and CDR2 YNNKEL come from the germline V gene (reference sequence). The junction had 8 bases not matched to a gene; V was cut back by 2 bases and J by 0 bases. The CDR3 is 18 amino acids. The CDR3 reads CASSQRAVTSGSTDTQYF. The CDR3 region has the DNA TGTGCCAGCAGCCAACGGGCGGTGACTAGCGGGAGCACAGATACGCAGTATTTT.

A few counts support this clone. This chain links TRBV27 with TRBJ2-5; 9 bases match TRBD1. V was pared by 6 bases and J by 3 bases, with 8 bases of the junction left unmatched. The germline V gene has CDR1 MNHEY and CDR2 SMNVEV (reference sequence). This CDR3 is built from 15 residues. The CDR3 spells CASRIRDREEETQYF. CDR3 coding DNA: TGTGCCAGCAGAATCCGGGACAGGGAAGAAGAGACCCAGTACTTC.

The chain joins TRBV21-1 to TRBJ1-2. TRBV21-1 is shown as a pseudogene. The CDR3 consists of 15 residues. CDR3 sequence: CASSKVGGTNYGYTF. CDR3 sequence (DNA): TGTGCCAGCAGCAAAGTTGGAGGGACGAACTATGGCTACACCTTC.

The V gene is TRBV3-1 (or the pseudogene TRBV3-2), the J gene TRBJ2-1; 12 bases map to TRBD1. V gave up 4 bases and J gave up 7 bases; unmatched junction bases: 5. This CDR3 is 15 amino acids long. Germline CDR1 is LGHDT and CDR2 is YNNKEL (reference sequence). The CDR3 DNA reads as TGTGCCAGCAGCCCGGGGACAGGGGGCTCTAATGAGCAGTTCTTC. This translates into CASSPGTGGSNEQFF.

This chain joins TRBV11-2 and TRBJ1-6; possible D gene TRBD1, 5 bases. This CDR3 spans 14 amino acids. Germline V gives CDR1 SGHAT, CDR2 FQNNGV. V was shortened by 5 bases and J by 9 bases, with 14 bases between the two germline ends. CDR3 residues: CASSRRQRPSPLHF. Written as DNA, the CDR3 is TGTGCCAGCAGCCGGAGACAGAGACCTTCACCCCTCCACTTT.

The V and J genes are TRBV5-1 and TRBJ1-1; maybe TRBD1 (5 bases). V dropped 2 bases and J dropped 2 bases, with 13 bases sitting between them. Per the germline V gene, CDR1 is SGHRS and CDR2 is YFSETQ. This CDR3 has 15 residues. The CDR3 loop reads CASSLDGGPNTEAFF. The CDR3 DNA reads TGCGCCAGCAGCTTAGACGGGGGTCCAAACACTGAAGCTTTCTTT.

This chain connects TRBV4-1 to TRBJ2-7; TRBD1 agrees at 9 bases. Germline CDR1 and CDR2: MGHRA and YSYEKL. The ends lost 1 base at V and 2 bases at J; junction bases unmatched: 9. CDR3 size: 17 residues. The CDR3 reads CASSQVRGTGIPYEQYF. The CDR3 DNA reads as TGCGCCAGCAGCCAAGTTCGGGGGACAGGGATCCCCTACGAGCAGTACTTC.

V and J are TRBV3-1 (or the pseudogene TRBV3-2) and TRBJ2-2; D may be TRBD2 (6 bases). The V and J ends lost 4 bases and 6 bases respectively, with 12 bases between them. Germline loops: CDR1 LGHDT, CDR2 YNNKEL (reference sequence). This CDR3 contains 14 residues. CDR3 residues: CASSPRRGAGELFF. CDR3 sequence (DNA): TGTGCCAGCAGCCCCAGGAGGGGAGCCGGGGAGCTGTTTTTT.

This clone showed up just once. The chain recombines TRBV28 with TRBJ2-4; 9 positions match TRBD2. J was trimmed by 2 bases and V by 3 bases; bases with no gene match: 5. The CDR3 sequence is 16 residues long. The V gene's germline CDR1 is MDHEN and CDR2 SYDVKM. In DNA, the CDR3 is TGTGCCAGCAGTTTTTTTGCGGGAGGGACCAAAAACATTCAGTACTTC. Amino acids: CASSFFAGGTKNIQYF.

The genes are TRBV15 and TRBJ1-4; tentatively, D is TRBD1 (5 bases). This CDR3 contains 15 residues. The germline V gene encodes CDR1 LNHNV and CDR2 YYDKDF (reference sequence). With 1 base removed from V and 5 bases from J, the gap between germline ends came to 11 bases. CDR3 nucleotide sequence: TGTGCCACCAGCAGAGTGGGGGGTCTGAATGAAAAACTGTTTTTT. Translating it yields CATSRVGGLNEKLFF.

The rearrangement uses TRBV9 and TRBJ2-3, with D possibly matching TRBD2 (5 bases). Trimming pared 0 bases from V and 6 bases from J, leaving 8 bases between. Germline CDR1 SGDLS, CDR2 YYNGEE. This CDR3 has 13 amino acids. The CDR3 is CASSVASSDTQYF. DNA for the CDR3: TGTGCCAGCAGCGTAGCATCTAGCGATACGCAGTATTTT.

This clone showed up just once. This chain joins TRBV19 and TRBJ1-1; 8 bases fit TRBD1. Germline lookup yields CDR1 LNHDA and CDR2 SQIVND (reference sequence). V shed 7 bases, J shed 4 bases, and the junction held 11 bases outside the gene matches. The CDR3 has 15 residues. Here the CDR3 reads CASIARTGSGTEAFF. CDR3 coding DNA: TGTGCCAGTATTGCCCGGACAGGGTCGGGCACTGAAGCTTTCTTT.

The V and J genes are TRBV6-1 and TRBJ1-1, with 8 bases matching TRBD1. The CDR3 length is 14 residues. Germline trimming cut 3 bases from V and 3 bases from J; bases unmatched to any gene: 3. Germline CDR1 and CDR2: MNHNS and SASEGT. The CDR3 DNA is TGTGCCAGCAGTGAGGACAGGGAGCACACTGAAGCTTTCTTT. Encoded protein: CASSEDREHTEAFF.

This clone was counted a single time. The chain carries TRBV6-1 and TRBJ1-2, with D unresolved. The germline gives CDR1 MNHNS, CDR2 SASEGT. Trimming removed 3 bases from V and 0 bases from J, with 8 bases in between. CDR3 length equals 14 residues. In DNA, the CDR3 is TGTGCCAGCAGTGAGGCAGGATCTAACTATGGCTACACCTTC. This gives the protein CASSEAGSNYGYTF.

J is TRBJ2-7 and V is TRBV7-8; TRBD1 is a possible D gene (5 bases). V was pared by 5 bases and J by 2 bases, with 16 bases between. CDR1 is SGHVS and CDR2 is FQNEAQ in the germline V gene. The CDR3 extends over 15 amino acids. The CDR3 protein is CASSHTPGITYEQYF. The CDR3 DNA is TGTGCCAGCAGCCACACGCCAGGGATTACCTACGAGCAGTACTTC.

V usage is TRBV30 and J usage is TRBJ2-1; D might be TRBD1 (7 bases). Trimming took off 1 base at V and 4 bases at J, with 29 bases between the two ends. Germline V CDR1 and CDR2: GTSNPN, SVGIG (reference sequence). The CDR3 has 20 amino acids. CDR3 coding DNA: TGTGCCTGGAGTGGATCCTCGGAGCTCCAGGGGGGTGGAAAGTACAATGAGCAGTTCTTC. Protein: CAWSGSSELQGGGKYNEQFF.